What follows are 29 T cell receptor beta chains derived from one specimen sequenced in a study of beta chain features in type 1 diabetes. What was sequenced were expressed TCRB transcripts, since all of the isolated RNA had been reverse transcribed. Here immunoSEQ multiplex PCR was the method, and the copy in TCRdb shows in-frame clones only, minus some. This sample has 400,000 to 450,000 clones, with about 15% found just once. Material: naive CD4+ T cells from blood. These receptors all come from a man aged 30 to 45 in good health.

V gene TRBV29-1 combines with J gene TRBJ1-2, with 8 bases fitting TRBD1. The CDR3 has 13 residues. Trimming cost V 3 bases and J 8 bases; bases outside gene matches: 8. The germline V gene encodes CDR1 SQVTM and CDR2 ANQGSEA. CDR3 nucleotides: TGCAGCGTTGACACAGGGGGAGTTAACGGCTACACCTTC. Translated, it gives CSVDTGGVNGYTF.

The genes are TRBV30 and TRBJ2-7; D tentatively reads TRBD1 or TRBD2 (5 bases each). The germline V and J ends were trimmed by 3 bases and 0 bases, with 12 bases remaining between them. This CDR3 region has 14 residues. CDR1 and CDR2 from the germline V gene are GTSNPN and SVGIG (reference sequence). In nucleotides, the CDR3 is TGTGCCTGGAGAGCTCGGGGCAGCTCCTACGAGCAGTACGTC. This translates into CAWRARGSSYEQYV.

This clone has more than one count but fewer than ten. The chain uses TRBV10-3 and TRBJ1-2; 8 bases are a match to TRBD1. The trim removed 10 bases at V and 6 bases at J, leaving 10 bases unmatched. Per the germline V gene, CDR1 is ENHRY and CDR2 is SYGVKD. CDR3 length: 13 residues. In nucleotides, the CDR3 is TGTGCCACATCCGTGGGACAGGCGGATGGCTACACCTTC. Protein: CATSVGQADGYTF.

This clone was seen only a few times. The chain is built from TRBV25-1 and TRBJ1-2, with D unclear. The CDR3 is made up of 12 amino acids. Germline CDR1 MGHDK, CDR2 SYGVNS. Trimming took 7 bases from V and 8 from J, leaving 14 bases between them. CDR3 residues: CASTAGLWGYTF. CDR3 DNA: TGTGCCAGCACAGCAGGATTATGGGGCTACACCTTC.

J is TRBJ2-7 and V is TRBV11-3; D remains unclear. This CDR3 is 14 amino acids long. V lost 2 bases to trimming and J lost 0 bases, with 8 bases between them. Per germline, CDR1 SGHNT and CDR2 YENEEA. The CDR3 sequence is CASSLMRTSYEQYV. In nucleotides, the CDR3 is TGTGCCAGCAGCTTAATGCGGACCTCCTACGAGCAGTACGTC.

The CDR3 region has the DNA TGTGCCAGCAGCTTGGGGTCCCCTTACGGGGAGCTGTTTTTT. Its protein is CASSLGSPYGELFF. The rearrangement joins TRBV5-6 to TRBJ2-2, with no clear D. Trimming shortened V by 0 bases and J by 7 bases, and 10 bases separated the two germline ends. Germline V CDR1 and CDR2: SGHDT, YYEEEE. The CDR3 has 14 residues.

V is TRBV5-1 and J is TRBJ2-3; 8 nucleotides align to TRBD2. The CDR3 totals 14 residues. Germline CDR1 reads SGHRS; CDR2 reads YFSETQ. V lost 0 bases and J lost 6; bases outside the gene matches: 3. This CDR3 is CASSLVAGRDTQYF. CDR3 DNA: TGCGCCAGCAGCTTGGTAGCGGGGAGGGATACGCAGTATTTT. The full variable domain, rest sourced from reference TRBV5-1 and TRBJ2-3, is KAGVTQTPRYLIKTRGQQVTLSCSPISGHRSVSWYQQTPGQGLQFLFEYFSETQRNKGNFPGRFSGRQFSNSRSEMNVSTLELGDSALYLCASSLVAGRDTQYFGPGTRLTVL.

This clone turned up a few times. CDR3 residues: CASSLKRGTNEQFF. CDR3 DNA sequence: TGTGCCAGCAGCTTAAAGCGGGGTACAAATGAGCAGTTCTTC. The chain couples TRBV11-2 to TRBJ2-1; 7 bases are a match to TRBD2. Unmatched junction bases numbered 5, after V lost 2 bases and J lost 7 bases. Germline V lookup: CDR1 SGHAT, CDR2 FQNNGV. The CDR3 length is 14 residues.

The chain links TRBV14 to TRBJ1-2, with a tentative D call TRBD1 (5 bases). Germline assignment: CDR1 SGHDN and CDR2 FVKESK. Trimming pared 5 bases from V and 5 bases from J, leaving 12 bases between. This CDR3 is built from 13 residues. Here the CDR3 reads CASSTGGPYGYTF. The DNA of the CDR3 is TGTGCCAGCAGCACGGGGGGTCCGTATGGCTACACCTTC.

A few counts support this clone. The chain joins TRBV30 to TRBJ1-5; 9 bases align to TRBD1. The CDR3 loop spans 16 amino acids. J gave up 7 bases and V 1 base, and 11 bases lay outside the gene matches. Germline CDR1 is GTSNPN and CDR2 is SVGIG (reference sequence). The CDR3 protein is CAWSAKMDRGVQPQHF. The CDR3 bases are TGTGCCTGGAGTGCCAAGATGGACAGGGGAGTACAGCCCCAGCATTTT.

The CDR3 coding sequence is TGTGCCAGCAGCTTGGAGCTAGCGGGACCGTTTGGGACCCAGTACTTC. Encoded protein: CASSLELAGPFGTQYF. The chain employs TRBV11-3 and TRBJ2-5; TRBD2 agrees at 9 bases. The J segment lost 7 bases and the V segment lost 3 bases, leaving 12 bases of the junction unmatched. This CDR3 is built from 16 residues. CDR1 and CDR2 from the germline V gene are SGHNT and YENEEA.

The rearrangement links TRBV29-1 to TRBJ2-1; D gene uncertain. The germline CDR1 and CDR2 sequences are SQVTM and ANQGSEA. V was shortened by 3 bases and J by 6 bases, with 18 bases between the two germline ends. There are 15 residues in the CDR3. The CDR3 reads CSVETLKGFGNEQFF. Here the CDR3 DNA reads TGCAGCGTTGAGACCTTAAAGGGCTTCGGCAATGAGCAGTTCTTC.

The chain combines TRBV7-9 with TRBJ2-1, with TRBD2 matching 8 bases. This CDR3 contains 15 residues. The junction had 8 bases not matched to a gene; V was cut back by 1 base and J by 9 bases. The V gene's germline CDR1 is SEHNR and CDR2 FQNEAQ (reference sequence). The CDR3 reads CASSLELAVESEQFF. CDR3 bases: TGTGCCAGCAGCTTAGAACTAGCGGTGGAAAGTGAGCAGTTCTTC.

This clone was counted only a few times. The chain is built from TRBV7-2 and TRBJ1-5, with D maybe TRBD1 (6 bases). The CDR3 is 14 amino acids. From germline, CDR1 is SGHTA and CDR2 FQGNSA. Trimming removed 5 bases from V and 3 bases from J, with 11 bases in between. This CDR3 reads CASSPRGSNQPQHF. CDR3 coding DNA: TGTGCCAGCAGCCCCAGGGGTTCCAATCAGCCCCAGCATTTT. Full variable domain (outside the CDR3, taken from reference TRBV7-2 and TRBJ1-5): GAGVSQSPSNKVTEKGKDVELRCDPISGHTALYWYRQSLGQGLEFLIYFQGNSAPDKSGLPSDRFSAERTGGSVSTLTIQRTQQEDSAVYLCASSPRGSNQPQHFGDGTRLSIL.

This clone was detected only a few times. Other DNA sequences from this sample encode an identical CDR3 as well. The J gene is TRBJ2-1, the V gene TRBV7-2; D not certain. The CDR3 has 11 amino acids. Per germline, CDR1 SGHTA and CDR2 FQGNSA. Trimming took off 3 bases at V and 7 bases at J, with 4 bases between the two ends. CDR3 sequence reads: CASSFLNEQFF. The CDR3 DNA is TGTGCCAGCAGCTTTCTGAATGAGCAGTTCTTC.

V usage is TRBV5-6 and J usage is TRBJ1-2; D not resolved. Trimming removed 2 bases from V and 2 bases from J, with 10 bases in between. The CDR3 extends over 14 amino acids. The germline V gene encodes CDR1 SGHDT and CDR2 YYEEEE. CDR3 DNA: TGTGCCAGCAGCTTAGATGCGGGGAACTATGGCTACACCTTC. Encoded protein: CASSLDAGNYGYTF.

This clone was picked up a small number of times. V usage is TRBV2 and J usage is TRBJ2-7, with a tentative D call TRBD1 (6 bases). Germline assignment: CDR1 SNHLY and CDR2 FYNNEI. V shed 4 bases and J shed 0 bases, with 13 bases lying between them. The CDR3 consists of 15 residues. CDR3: CASSGKRGGSYEQYV. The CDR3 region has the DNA TGTGCCAGCAGTGGAAAGAGAGGGGGCTCCTACGAGCAGTACGTC.

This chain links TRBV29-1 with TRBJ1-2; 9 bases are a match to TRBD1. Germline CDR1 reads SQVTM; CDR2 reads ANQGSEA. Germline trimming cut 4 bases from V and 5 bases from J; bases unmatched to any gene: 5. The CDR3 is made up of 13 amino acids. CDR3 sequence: CSVVGTGIYGYTF. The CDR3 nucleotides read TGCAGCGTTGTCGGGACAGGGATTTATGGCTACACCTTC.

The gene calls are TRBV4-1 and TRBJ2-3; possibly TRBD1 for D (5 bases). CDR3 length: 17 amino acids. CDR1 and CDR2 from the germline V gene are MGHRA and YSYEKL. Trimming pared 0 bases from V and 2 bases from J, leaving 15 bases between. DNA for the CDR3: TGCGCCAGCAGCCAAGAAGGGGCCCCCTTCAACACAGATACGCAGTATTTT. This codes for CASSQEGAPFNTDTQYF.

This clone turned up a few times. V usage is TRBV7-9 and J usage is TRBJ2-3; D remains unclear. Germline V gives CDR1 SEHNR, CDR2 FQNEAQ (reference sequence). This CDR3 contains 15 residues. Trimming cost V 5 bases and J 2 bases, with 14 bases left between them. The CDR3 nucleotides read TGTGCCAGCAGCCTAATATCACAGCACACAGATACGCAGTATTTT. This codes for CASSLISQHTDTQYF.

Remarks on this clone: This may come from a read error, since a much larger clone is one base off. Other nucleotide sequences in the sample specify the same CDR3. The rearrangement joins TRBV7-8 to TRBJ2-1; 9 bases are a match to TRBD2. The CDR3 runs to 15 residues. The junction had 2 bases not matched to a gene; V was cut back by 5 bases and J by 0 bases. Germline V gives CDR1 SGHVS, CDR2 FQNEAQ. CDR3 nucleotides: TGTGCCAGCAGCGTTAGCGGGAGCTCCTACAATGAGCAGTTCTTC. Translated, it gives CASSVSGSSYNEQFF. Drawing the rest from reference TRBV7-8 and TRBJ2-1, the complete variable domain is GAGVSQSPRYKVAKRGQDVALRCDPISGHVSLFWYQQALGQGPEFLTYFQNEAQLDKSGLPSDRFFAERPEGSVSTLKIQRTQQEDSAVYLCASSVSGSSYNEQFFGPGTRLTVL.

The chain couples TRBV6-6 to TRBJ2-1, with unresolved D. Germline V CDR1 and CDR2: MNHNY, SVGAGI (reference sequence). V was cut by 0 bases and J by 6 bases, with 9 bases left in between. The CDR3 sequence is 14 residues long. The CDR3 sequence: CASSYSWYGNEQFF. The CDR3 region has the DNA TGTGCCAGCAGTTACTCTTGGTACGGCAATGAGCAGTTCTTC.

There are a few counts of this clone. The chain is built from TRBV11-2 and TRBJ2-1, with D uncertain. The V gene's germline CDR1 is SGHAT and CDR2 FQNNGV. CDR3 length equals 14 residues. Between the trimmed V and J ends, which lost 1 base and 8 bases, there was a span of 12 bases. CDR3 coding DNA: TGTGCCAGCAGCTTAGCGGCTAGGACCCATGAGCAGTTCTTC. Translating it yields CASSLAARTHEQFF.

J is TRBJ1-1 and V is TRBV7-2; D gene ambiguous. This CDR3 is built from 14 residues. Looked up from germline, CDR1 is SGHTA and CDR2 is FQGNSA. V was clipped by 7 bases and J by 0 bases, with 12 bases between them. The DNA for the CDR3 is TGTGCCAGCACCTCGCAACCCATGAACACTGAAGCTTTCTTT. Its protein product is CASTSQPMNTEAFF.

CDR3 protein: CAWRFWAGNEKLFF. DNA of the CDR3: TGTGCCTGGAGGTTTTGGGCAGGGAACGAAAAACTGTTTTTT. The chain recombines TRBV30 with TRBJ1-4; the D gene is possibly TRBD1 (5 bases). The CDR3 spans 14 residues. Germline lookup yields CDR1 GTSNPN and CDR2 SVGIG (reference sequence). V was shortened by 3 bases and J by 8 bases, with 16 bases between the two germline ends.

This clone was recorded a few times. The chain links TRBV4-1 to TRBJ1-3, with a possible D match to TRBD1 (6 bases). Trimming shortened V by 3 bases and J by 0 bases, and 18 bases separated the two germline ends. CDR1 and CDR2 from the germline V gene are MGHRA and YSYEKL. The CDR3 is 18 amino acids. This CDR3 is CASSQRDGQLISGNTIYF. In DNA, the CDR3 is TGCGCCAGCAGCCAGCGGGACGGACAGTTGATCTCTGGAAACACCATATATTTT.

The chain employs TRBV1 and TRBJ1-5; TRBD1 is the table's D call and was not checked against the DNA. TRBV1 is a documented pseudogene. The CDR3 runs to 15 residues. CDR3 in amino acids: CTSRGNRALDQPQHF. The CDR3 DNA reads TGCACCAGCAGAGGTAACAGGGCTCTCGATCAGCCCCAGCATTTT.

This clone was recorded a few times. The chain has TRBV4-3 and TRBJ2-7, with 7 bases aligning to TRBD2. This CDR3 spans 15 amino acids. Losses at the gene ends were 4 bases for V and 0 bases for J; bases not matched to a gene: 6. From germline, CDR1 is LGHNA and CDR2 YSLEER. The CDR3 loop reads CASSRAWGGSYEQYF. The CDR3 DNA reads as TGCGCCAGCAGCCGCGCTTGGGGGGGCTCCTACGAGCAGTACTTC.

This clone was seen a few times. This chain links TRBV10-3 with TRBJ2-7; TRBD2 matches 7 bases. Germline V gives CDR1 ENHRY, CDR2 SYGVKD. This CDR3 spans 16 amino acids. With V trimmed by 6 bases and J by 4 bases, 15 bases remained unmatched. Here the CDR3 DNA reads TGTGCCATCAGCATTTCCCGGGAGGAAGGAACGTACGAGCAGTACGTC. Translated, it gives CAISISREEGTYEQYV.